This T cell receptor (beta chain) was identified in a study of cytomegalovirus exposure and HLA in healthy donors. The study's findings and limits: Judged likely to be a sequencing artifact was a cluster of highly shared sequence variants. Analysis was carried out at a later point, and it linked a missense DCLRE1C variant to TCR beta V- and J-gene trimming. Most observed TCR sequences were rare, whereas some public TCRs were detected in many donors. Reported findings show TCR beta sequences accurately forecast HLA-A and HLA-B alleles in most subjects.

The CDR3 spans 15 residues. In germline, CDR1 is LGHNA, CDR2 YSLEER. V dropped 4 bases and J dropped 0 bases, with 10 bases sitting between them. Vbeta (60) and Jbeta (13) primers were used in the PCR. TCRdb keeps only in-frame clones here, not all; method: immunoSEQ multiplex PCR. The listing contains about 140,000 clones. About this clone itself: Its antigen remains unknown.

The TCR was taken from a man aged 35-49 years in good health and CMV-seronegative. Sequenced input: PBMCs. This sequence joins TRBV4-3 and TRBJ1-3, with D hard to call. The DNA of the CDR3 is TGCGCCAGCAGCCCCGAGGCAGCCTCTGGAAACACCATATATTTT. Protein: CASSPEAASGNTIYF.